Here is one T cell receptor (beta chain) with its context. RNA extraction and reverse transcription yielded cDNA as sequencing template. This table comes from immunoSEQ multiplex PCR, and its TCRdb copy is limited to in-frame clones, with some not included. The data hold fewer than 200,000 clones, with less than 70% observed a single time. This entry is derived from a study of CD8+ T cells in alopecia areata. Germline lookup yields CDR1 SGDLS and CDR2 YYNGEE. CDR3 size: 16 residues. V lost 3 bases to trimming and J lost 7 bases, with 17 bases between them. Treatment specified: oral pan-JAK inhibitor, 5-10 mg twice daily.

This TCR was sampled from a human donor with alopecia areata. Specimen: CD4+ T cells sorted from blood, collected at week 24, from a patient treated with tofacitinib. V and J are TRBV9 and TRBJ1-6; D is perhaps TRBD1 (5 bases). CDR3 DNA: TGTGCCAGCAGCGAGAGGGGAGACAGCGCAAATTCACCCCTCCACTTT. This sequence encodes CASSERGDSANSPLHF.